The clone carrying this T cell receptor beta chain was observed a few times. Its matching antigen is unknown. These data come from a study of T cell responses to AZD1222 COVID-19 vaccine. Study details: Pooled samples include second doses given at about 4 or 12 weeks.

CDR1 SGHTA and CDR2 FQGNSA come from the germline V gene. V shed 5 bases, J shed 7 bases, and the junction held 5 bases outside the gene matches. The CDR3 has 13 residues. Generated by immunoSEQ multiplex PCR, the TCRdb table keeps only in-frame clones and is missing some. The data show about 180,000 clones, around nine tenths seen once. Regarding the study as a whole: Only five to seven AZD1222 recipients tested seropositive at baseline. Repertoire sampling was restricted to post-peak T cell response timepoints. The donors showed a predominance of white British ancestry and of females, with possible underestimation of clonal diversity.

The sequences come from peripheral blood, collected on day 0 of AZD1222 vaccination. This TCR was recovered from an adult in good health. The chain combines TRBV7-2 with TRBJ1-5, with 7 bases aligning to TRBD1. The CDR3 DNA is TGTGCCAGCAGCACAGGGGATTGGCAGCCCCAGCATTTT. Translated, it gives CASSTGDWQPQHF.